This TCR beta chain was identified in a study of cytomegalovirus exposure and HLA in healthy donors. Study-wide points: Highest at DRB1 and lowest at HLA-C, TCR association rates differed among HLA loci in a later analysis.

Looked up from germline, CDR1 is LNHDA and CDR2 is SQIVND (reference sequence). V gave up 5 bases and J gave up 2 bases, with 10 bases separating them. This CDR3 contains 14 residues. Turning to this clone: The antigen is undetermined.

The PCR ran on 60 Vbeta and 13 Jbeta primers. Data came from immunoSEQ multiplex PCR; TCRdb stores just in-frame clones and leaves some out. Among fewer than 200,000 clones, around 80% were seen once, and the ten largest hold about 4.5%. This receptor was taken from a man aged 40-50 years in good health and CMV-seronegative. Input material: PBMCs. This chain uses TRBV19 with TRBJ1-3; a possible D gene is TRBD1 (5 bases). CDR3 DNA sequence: TGTGCCAGTAGTGGCAGGGTTGCTGGAAACACCATATATTTT. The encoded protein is CASSGRVAGNTIYF. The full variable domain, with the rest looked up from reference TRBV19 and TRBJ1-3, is DGGITQSPKYLFRKEGQNVTLSCEQNLNHDAMYWYRQDPGQGLRLIYYSQIVNDFQKGDIAEGYSVSREKKESFPLTVTSAQKNPTAFYLCASSGRVAGNTIYFGEGSWLTVV.